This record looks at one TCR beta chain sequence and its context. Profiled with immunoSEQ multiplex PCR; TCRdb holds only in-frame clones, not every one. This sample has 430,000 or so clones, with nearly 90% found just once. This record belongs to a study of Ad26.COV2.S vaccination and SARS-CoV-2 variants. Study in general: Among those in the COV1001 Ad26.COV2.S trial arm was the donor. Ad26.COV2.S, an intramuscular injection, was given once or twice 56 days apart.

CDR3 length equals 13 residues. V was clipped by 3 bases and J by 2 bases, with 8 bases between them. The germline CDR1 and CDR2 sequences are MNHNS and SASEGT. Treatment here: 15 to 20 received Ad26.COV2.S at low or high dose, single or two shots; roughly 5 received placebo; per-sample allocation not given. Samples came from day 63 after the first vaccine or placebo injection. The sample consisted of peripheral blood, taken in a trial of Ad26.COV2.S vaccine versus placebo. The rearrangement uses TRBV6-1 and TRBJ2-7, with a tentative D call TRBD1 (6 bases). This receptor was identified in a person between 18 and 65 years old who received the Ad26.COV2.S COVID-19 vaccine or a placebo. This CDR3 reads CASSEGHTYEQYF. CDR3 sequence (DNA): TGTGCCAGCAGTGAGGGACATACCTACGAGCAGTACTTC.